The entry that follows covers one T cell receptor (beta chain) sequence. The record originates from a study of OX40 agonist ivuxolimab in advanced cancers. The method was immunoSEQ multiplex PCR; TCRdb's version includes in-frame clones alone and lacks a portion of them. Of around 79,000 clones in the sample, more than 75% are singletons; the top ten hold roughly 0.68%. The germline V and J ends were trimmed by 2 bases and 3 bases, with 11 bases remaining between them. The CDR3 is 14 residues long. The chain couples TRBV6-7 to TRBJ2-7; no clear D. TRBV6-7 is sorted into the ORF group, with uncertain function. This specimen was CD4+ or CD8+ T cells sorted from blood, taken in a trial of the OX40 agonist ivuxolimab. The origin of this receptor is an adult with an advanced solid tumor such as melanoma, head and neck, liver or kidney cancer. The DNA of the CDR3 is TGTGCCAGCAGTTACCCACACGACGTCTACGAGCAGTACTTC. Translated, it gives CASSYPHDVYEQYF.